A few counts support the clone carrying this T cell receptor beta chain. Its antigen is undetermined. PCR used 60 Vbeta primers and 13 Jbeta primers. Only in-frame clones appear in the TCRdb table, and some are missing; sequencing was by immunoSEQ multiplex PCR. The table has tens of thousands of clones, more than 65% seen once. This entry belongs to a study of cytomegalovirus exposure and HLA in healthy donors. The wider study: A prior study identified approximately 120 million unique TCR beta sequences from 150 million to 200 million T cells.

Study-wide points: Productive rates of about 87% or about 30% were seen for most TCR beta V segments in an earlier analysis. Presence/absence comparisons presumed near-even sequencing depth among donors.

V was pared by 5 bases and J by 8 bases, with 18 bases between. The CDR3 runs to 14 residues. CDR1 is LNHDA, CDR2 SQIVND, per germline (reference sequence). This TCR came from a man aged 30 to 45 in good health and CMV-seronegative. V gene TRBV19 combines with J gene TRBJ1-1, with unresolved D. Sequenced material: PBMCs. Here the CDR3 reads CASSLYVDGSEAFF. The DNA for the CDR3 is TGTGCCAGTAGTCTATACGTCGATGGTTCAGAAGCTTTCTTT.